A single sample gave rise to the 12 T cell receptor beta chains below, sequenced in a study of graft-versus-host responses after intestinal transplantation. This table comes from immunoSEQ multiplex PCR, and its TCRdb copy is limited to in-frame clones, with some not included. The sample has tens of thousands of clones; 80% to 95% are singletons. Their cognate antigens are unknown. The starting material was unstimulated CD4+ T cells sorted from spleen or lymph node cells, obtained before transplant. Every receptor here comes from a human donor who was the organ donor for an intestinal transplant.

CDR3 in amino acids: CASSLVGGFRHYEQYF. The CDR3 DNA sequence: TGCGCCAGCAGTCTGGTGGGAGGCTTCCGTCACTACGAGCAGTACTTC. This chain links TRBV10-1 with TRBJ2-7; D is possibly TRBD2 (6 bases). Deletions cut 5 bases from V and 3 bases from J, with 20 bases between. CDR3 length: 16 amino acids. From germline, CDR1 is WNHNN and CDR2 SYGVQD (reference sequence).

The chain carries TRBV10-1 and TRBJ1-2; D uncertain. V lost 3 bases, J lost 0 bases, and 14 bases lay in between. The V gene's germline CDR1 is WNHNN and CDR2 SYGVQD (reference sequence). This CDR3 has 16 residues. The CDR3, as DNA: TGCGCCAGCAGTGACCCCCGGTCAGAGACTAACTATGGCTACACCTTC. It is translated as CASSDPRSETNYGYTF.

The chain combines TRBV7-2 with TRBJ2-1, with D perhaps matching TRBD1 (5 bases). Deletions cut 1 base from V and 4 bases from J, with 14 bases between. The CDR3 is 16 residues long. The germline gives CDR1 SGHTA, CDR2 FQGNSA. The CDR3 coding sequence is TGTGCCAGCAGCTTAGAGCCCCTAAGGGGTTACAATGAGCAGTTCTTC. The encoded protein is CASSLEPLRGYNEQFF.

The chain combines TRBV7-2 with TRBJ2-1, with D unresolved. The CDR3 runs to 13 residues. Germline lookup yields CDR1 SGHTA and CDR2 FQGNSA. Trimming left V 1 base short and J 2 bases short, with 3 bases between. CDR3 sequence (DNA): TGTGCCAGCAGCTTAGACCCCTACAATGAGCAGTTCTTC. This encodes CASSLDPYNEQFF.

The V gene is TRBV5-1, the J gene TRBJ2-3; 9 positions match TRBD2. CDR3 length: 14 residues. Germline V gene lookup returns CDR1 SGHRS and CDR2 YFSETQ. CDR3 DNA: TGCGTCTCAAGGTTAGCGGGAGTAGAAGATACGCAGTATTTT. The encoded protein is CVSRLAGVEDTQYF.

There are a few counts of this clone. The chain combines TRBV28 with TRBJ2-3; 8 bases line up with TRBD1. Germline loops: CDR1 MDHEN, CDR2 SYDVKM. The V gene end was trimmed by 2 bases and the J gene end by 5 bases; junction bases not matched to a gene: 6. The CDR3 contains 15 residues. CDR3 sequence reads: CASSLPQGAGDTQYF. The CDR3 region has the DNA TGTGCCAGCAGTTTACCCCAGGGGGCGGGAGATACGCAGTATTTT.

The chain joins TRBV27 to TRBJ1-2, with D possibly TRBD1 on 5 matching bases. Germline lookup yields CDR1 MNHEY and CDR2 SMNVEV (reference sequence). V was shortened by 1 base and J by 4 bases, with 10 bases between the two germline ends. This CDR3 has 14 residues. CDR3 residues: CASSLWGDGYGYTF. Here the CDR3 DNA reads TGTGCCAGCAGTTTATGGGGGGACGGCTATGGCTACACCTTC.

The chain has TRBV14 and TRBJ1-6; no firm D call. The germline V gene encodes CDR1 SGHDN and CDR2 FVKESK. The V gene lost 4 bases and the J gene lost 8 bases, with 9 bases spanning the gap. The CDR3 contains 13 residues. The CDR3 protein is CASSLDGYSPLHF. The CDR3 DNA reads TGTGCCAGCAGCCTGGATGGGTATTCACCCCTCCACTTT.

The V and J genes are TRBV5-8 and TRBJ1-1, with D unresolved. The CDR3 length is 15 residues. V was pared by 7 bases and J by 1 base, with 17 bases between. Germline lookup yields CDR1 SGHTS and CDR2 YDEGEE. CDR3 sequence (DNA): TGTGCCAGCGGTCCACGGGTACAGCCGAACACTGAAGCTTTCTTT. It specifies CASGPRVQPNTEAFF. Together with reference TRBV5-8 and TRBJ1-1, the CDR3 gives the full variable domain: EAGVTQSPTHLIKTRGQQATLRCSPISGHTSVYWYQQALGLGLQFLLWYDEGEERNRGNFPPRFSGRQFPNYSSELNVNALELEDSALYLCASGPRVQPNTEAFFGQGTRLTVV.

The chain carries TRBV7-3 and TRBJ2-3, with TRBD1 as a possible D gene (5 bases). Looked up from germline, CDR1 is SGHTA and CDR2 is FQGTGA. V lost 0 bases, J lost 3 bases, and 10 bases lay in between. The CDR3 is made up of 15 amino acids. The CDR3 reads CASSLTGRDTDTQYF. The CDR3 DNA reads TGTGCCAGCAGCTTAACCGGCAGGGATACAGATACGCAGTATTTT.

This clone was found once. The CDR3 spells CASSLHRATEQYF. Here the CDR3 DNA reads TGTGCCAGCAGCTTACACAGGGCCACCGAGCAGTACTTC. This chain uses TRBV11-3 with TRBJ2-7; D possibly corresponds to TRBD1 (6 bases). In germline, CDR1 is SGHNT, CDR2 YENEEA. The CDR3 length is 13 residues. V was cut by 2 bases and J by 6 bases, with 11 bases left in between.

The genes are TRBV7-9 and TRBJ2-3; 8 nucleotides match TRBD2. CDR3 length: 19 amino acids. V lost 4 bases and J lost 5; bases outside the gene matches: 20. Per the germline V gene, CDR1 is SEHNR and CDR2 is FQNEAQ (reference sequence). CDR3 bases: TGTGCCAGCAGCTCCCCGAGGCTTATACGGGAGGGCCAGATAGATACGCAGTATTTT. Translating it yields CASSSPRLIREGQIDTQYF.